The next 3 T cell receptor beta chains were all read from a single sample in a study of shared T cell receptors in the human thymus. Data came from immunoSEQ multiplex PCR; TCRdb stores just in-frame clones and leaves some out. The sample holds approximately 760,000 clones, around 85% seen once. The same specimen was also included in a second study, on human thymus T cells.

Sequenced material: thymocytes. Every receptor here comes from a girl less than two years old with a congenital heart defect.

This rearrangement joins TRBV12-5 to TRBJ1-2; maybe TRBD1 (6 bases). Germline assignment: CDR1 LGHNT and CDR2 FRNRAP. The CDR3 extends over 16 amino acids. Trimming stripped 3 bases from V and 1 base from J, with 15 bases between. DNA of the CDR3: TGTGCTAGTGGTTTCTCCAGGGGAGCCGGTAACTATGGCTACACCTTC. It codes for CASGFSRGAGNYGYTF. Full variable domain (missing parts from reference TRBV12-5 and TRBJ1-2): DARVTQTPRHKVTEMGQEVTMRCQPILGHNTVFWYRQTMMQGLELLAYFRNRAPLDDSGMPKDRFSAEMPDATLATLKIQPSEPRDSAVYFCASGFSRGAGNYGYTFGSGTRLTVV.

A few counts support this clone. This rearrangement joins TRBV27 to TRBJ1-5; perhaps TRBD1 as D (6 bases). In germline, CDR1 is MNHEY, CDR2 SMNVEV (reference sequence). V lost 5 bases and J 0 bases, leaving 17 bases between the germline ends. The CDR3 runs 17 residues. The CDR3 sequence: CASSPGTLRGSNQPQHF. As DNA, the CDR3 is TGTGCCAGCAGTCCAGGGACACTACGGGGTAGCAATCAGCCCCAGCATTTT.

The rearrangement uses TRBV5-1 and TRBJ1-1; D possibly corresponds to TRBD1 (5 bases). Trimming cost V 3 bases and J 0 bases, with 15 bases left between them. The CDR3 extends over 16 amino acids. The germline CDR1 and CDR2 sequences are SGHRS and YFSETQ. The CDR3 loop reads CASSSKHRLMNTEAFF. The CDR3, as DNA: TGCGCCAGCAGCTCAAAACACAGGCTGATGAACACTGAAGCTTTCTTT.